The next 23 T cell receptor beta chains were all read from a single sample in a study of blood T cell repertoires in COVID-19 (dated by TCRdb to 2018 to 2020). Libraries were prepared through the immunoSEQ multiplex PCR assay. The source is immuneACCESS, and TCRdb retained only in-frame sequences with V and J called. Part of the clones is not carried over; for the studies checked, unresolved V genes explain less than half of this, and the remainder is unexplained. Present in this sample are roughly 350,000 clones, more than 75% of which were seen just once. Of the sample, 3% to 4% is held by the ten largest clones. Material for sequencing was peripheral blood. These receptors were collected from a young woman who had recovered from COVID-19.

V and J are TRBV30 and TRBJ1-2; 10 positions agree with TRBD1. The CDR3 contains 10 residues. V lost 5 bases, J lost 12 bases, and 3 bases stayed unmatched. Germline lookup yields CDR1 GTSNPN and CDR2 SVGIG (reference sequence). CDR3 coding DNA: TGTGCCTGGGGGGACAGGGGAAACACCTTC. This encodes CAWGDRGNTF.

The chain uses TRBV7-8 and TRBJ1-2, with TRBD1 matching 7 bases. CDR1 is SGHVS, CDR2 FQNEAQ, per germline. Unmatched junction bases numbered 12, after V lost 3 bases and J lost 2 bases. This CDR3 spans 17 amino acids. Here the CDR3 DNA reads TGTGCCAGCAGCTTCGGGACAGCTCGAAGGGCGAACTATGGCTACACCTTC. This encodes CASSFGTARRANYGYTF.

Only a few counts were recorded for this clone. The chain carries TRBV11-2 and TRBJ2-2; the D is unclear. Trimming removed 1 base from V and 3 bases from J, with 9 bases in between. This CDR3 comprises 15 residues. CDR1 is SGHAT and CDR2 is FQNNGV in the germline V gene. The CDR3 reads CASSLVAQHTGELFF. The CDR3 DNA reads TGTGCCAGCAGCTTAGTAGCCCAGCACACCGGGGAGCTGTTTTTT.

The chain employs TRBV23-1 and TRBJ2-3, with D possibly matching TRBD1 (6 bases). TRBV23-1 has ORF status, its function being uncertain. This CDR3 is 13 amino acids long. V was pared by 11 bases and J by 0 bases, with 12 bases between. CDR3 DNA sequence: TGCGCCCGCCCAACAGGGAGCACAGATACGCAGTATTTT. Its translation is CARPTGSTDTQYF.

CDR3 loop: CSVAINDGSIQYF. The CDR3 DNA reads TGCAGCGTAGCGATAAACGACGGATCAATTCAGTACTTC. This chain uses TRBV29-1 with TRBJ2-4; D is uncertain. V gave up 6 bases and J gave up 10 bases, with 19 bases separating them. This CDR3 contains 13 residues. CDR1 and CDR2 (germline): SQVTM, ANQGSEA.

The rearrangement links TRBV5-1 to TRBJ2-5, with D perhaps TRBD2 (6 bases). The CDR3 is 16 amino acids. Deletions cut 4 bases from V and 5 bases from J, with 21 bases between. CDR1 is SGHRS, CDR2 YFSETQ, per germline. This chain's CDR3 is CASSPGSIRRGETQYF. The CDR3 bases are TGCGCCAGCAGCCCGGGGTCCATTCGACGGGGGGAGACCCAGTACTTC.

V is TRBV4-3 and J is TRBJ2-2, with a possible D match to TRBD2 (6 bases). Germline V gene lookup returns CDR1 LGHNA and CDR2 YSLEER. This CDR3 comprises 15 residues. Trimming stripped 0 bases from V and 6 bases from J, with 11 bases between. The CDR3: CASSQDRREPGELFF. The CDR3 bases are TGCGCCAGCAGCCAAGATAGGAGGGAGCCCGGGGAGCTGTTTTTT.

The chain carries TRBV28 and TRBJ2-3; perhaps TRBD1 as D (5 bases). Germline V lookup: CDR1 MDHEN, CDR2 SYDVKM. CDR3 length: 16 residues. Trimming pared 6 bases from V and 1 base from J, leaving 17 bases between. CDR3 amino acids: CASRPSRGFGTDTQYF. CDR3 nucleotide sequence: TGTGCCAGCAGGCCATCAAGGGGTTTCGGCACAGATACGCAGTATTTT.

About this clone: The sample has other DNA sequences that encode this CDR3 too. The J gene is TRBJ2-1, the V gene TRBV4-3, with 12 bases matching TRBD2. Germline-derived CDR1 and CDR2 are LGHNA and YSLEER. The V and J ends lost 4 bases and 0 bases, in that order; junction bases with no gene match: 1. The CDR3 sequence is 16 residues long. The CDR3 loop is CASSPGLAGSYNEQFF. For the CDR3, the DNA is TGCGCCAGCAGCCCGGGACTAGCGGGCTCCTACAATGAGCAGTTCTTC.

The chain joins TRBV19 to TRBJ2-3; TRBD1 matches 9 bases. With V trimmed by 5 bases and J by 3 bases, 6 bases remained unmatched. This CDR3 contains 15 residues. CDR1 and CDR2 from the germline V gene are LNHDA and SQIVND (reference sequence). The DNA of the CDR3 is TGTGCCAGTAGTGGCCGGACAGGGGCTACAGATACGCAGTATTTT. Translated: CASSGRTGATDTQYF.

This chain connects TRBV30 to TRBJ2-1; TRBD2 is a possible D gene (6 bases). Trimming stripped 2 bases from V and 9 bases from J, with 20 bases between. Germline V gives CDR1 GTSNPN, CDR2 SVGIG (reference sequence). This CDR3 is built from 15 residues. CDR3 sequence (DNA): TGTGCCTGGAGTCGGGCACTTGGGGGGAGTAGTGAGCAGTTCTTC. Amino acid sequence: CAWSRALGGSSEQFF.

The chain couples TRBV24-1 to TRBJ2-1, with D possibly being TRBD2 (6 bases). V shed 6 bases and J shed 6 bases, with 14 bases lying between them. Looked up from germline, CDR1 is KGHDR and CDR2 is SFDVKD. The CDR3 consists of 14 residues. CDR3 region: CATSLGGDINEQFF. The CDR3 coding sequence is TGTGCCACCAGTCTGGGCGGGGATATCAATGAGCAGTTCTTC.

J is TRBJ1-5 and V is TRBV18, with D perhaps TRBD1 (6 bases). CDR1 and CDR2 (germline): KGHSH, LQKENI. The CDR3 sequence is 14 residues long. Deletions cut 3 bases from V and 2 bases from J, with 8 bases between. The CDR3 region is CASSPRTGNQPQHF. The CDR3 nucleotides read TGTGCCAGCTCACCCAGGACAGGCAATCAGCCCCAGCATTTT.

CDR3 region: CASSFPNRDSSGNTIYF. CDR3 nucleotide sequence: TGTGCCAGCAGCTTCCCGAACAGGGATAGCTCTGGAAACACCATATATTTT. The chain combines TRBV7-9 with TRBJ1-3, with TRBD1 as a possible D gene (6 bases). The ends were cut back, 3 bases at V and 0 bases at J, with 15 bases in the middle. The CDR3 has 17 residues. Germline V CDR1 and CDR2: SEHNR, FQNEAQ (reference sequence).

V gene TRBV11-2 combines with J gene TRBJ2-7, with D possibly TRBD1 on 7 matching bases. CDR1 SGHAT and CDR2 FQNNGV come from the germline V gene. V dropped 4 bases and J dropped 5 bases, with 21 bases sitting between them. There are 16 residues in the CDR3. The CDR3 protein is CASSSNYQGGLDEQYV. CDR3 in DNA: TGTGCCAGCAGCTCTAATTATCAGGGGGGTTTAGACGAGCAGTACGTC.

The rearrangement links TRBV11-2 to TRBJ2-2, with D perhaps matching TRBD2 (6 bases). Trimming removed 2 bases at V and 4 bases at J, with 17 bases between. CDR1 and CDR2 (germline): SGHAT, FQNNGV. CDR3 length equals 17 residues. CDR3: CASSLITGGEPTGELFF. In nucleotides, the CDR3 is TGTGCCAGCAGCTTAATTACCGGGGGAGAGCCCACCGGGGAGCTGTTTTTT.

The chain has TRBV4-3 and TRBJ2-5; tentative D call: TRBD1 (5 bases). Trimming took 0 bases from V and 6 from J, leaving 14 bases between them. This CDR3 contains 15 residues. Germline CDR1 LGHNA, CDR2 YSLEER. The DNA for the CDR3 is TGCGCCAGCAGCCAAGATTTGGGCAGGGAAAAGACCCAGTACTTC. Translation: CASSQDLGREKTQYF.

This chain joins TRBV7-9 and TRBJ2-5; D call uncertain. The length of the CDR3 is 15 residues. V lost 1 base to trimming and J lost 0 bases, with 9 bases between them. Germline lookup yields CDR1 SEHNR and CDR2 FQNEAQ (reference sequence). CDR3 coding DNA: TGTGCCAGCAGCTTAGAGTCAGGTTACCAAGAGACCCAGTACTTC. As protein: CASSLESGYQETQYF.

The V and J genes are TRBV30 and TRBJ2-3; TRBD2 matches 8 bases. This CDR3 has 16 residues. CDR1 is GTSNPN, CDR2 SVGIG, per germline (reference sequence). The V gene end was trimmed by 0 bases and the J gene end by 5 bases; junction bases not matched to a gene: 10. This CDR3 is CAWSVSSGGPQDTQYF. The CDR3 bases are TGTGCCTGGAGTGTCTCGTCGGGAGGGCCTCAAGATACGCAGTATTTT.

This sequence joins TRBV5-1 and TRBJ1-1, with D tentatively TRBD1 (6 bases). Germline CDR1 reads SGHRS; CDR2 reads YFSETQ. V was pared by 1 base and J by 0 bases, with 13 bases between. CDR3 size: 16 residues. The CDR3 nucleotides are TGCGCCAGCAGCTTGACAGGGAGAGGAGTGAACACTGAAGCTTTCTTT. This encodes CASSLTGRGVNTEAFF.

V and J are TRBV23-1 and TRBJ2-2; D perhaps matches TRBD1 (6 bases). TRBV23-1 is flagged as an ORF with uncertain function. V dropped 3 bases and J dropped 5 bases, with 16 bases sitting between them. This CDR3 has 16 amino acids. CDR3: CASSHSGTPLTGELFF. DNA of the CDR3: TGCGCCAGCAGTCACTCCGGGACACCCCTTACCGGGGAGCTGTTTTTT.

This sequence joins TRBV12-2 and TRBJ1-5; TRBD1, the D gene given by the table, was not confirmed from the DNA. TRBV12-2 represents a pseudogene. The CDR3 covers 17 residues. The CDR3 loop is CASPVVGQGRLNQPQHF. In DNA form, the CDR3 reads TGTGCAAGTCCGGTGGTCGGACAGGGACGTCTTAATCAGCCCCAGCATTTT.

The chain couples TRBV7-8 to TRBJ1-3; D ambiguous. The CDR3 has 15 residues. Germline V gene sequence: CDR1 SGHVS, CDR2 FQNEAQ. The V end was cut by 1 base, the J end by 3 bases, with 10 bases between. The CDR3 DNA sequence: TGTGCCAGCAGCTTAGGGCTCAGATTTGGAAACACCATATATTTT. Protein sequence: CASSLGLRFGNTIYF.